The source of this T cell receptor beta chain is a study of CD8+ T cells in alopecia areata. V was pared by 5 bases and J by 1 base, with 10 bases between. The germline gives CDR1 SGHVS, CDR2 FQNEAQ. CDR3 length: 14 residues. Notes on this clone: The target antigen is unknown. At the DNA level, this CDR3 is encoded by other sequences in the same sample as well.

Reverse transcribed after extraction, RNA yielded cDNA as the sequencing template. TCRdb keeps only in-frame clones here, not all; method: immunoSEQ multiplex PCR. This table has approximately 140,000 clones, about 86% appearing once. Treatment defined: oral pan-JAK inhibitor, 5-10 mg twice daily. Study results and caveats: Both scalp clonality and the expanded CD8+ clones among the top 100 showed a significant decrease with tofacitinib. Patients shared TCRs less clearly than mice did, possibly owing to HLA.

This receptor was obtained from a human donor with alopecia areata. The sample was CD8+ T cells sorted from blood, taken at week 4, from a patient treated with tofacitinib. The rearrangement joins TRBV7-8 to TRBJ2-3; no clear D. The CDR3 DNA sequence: TGTGCCAGCAGCCAGACTTCTGGCACAGATACGCAGTATTTT. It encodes CASSQTSGTDTQYF.